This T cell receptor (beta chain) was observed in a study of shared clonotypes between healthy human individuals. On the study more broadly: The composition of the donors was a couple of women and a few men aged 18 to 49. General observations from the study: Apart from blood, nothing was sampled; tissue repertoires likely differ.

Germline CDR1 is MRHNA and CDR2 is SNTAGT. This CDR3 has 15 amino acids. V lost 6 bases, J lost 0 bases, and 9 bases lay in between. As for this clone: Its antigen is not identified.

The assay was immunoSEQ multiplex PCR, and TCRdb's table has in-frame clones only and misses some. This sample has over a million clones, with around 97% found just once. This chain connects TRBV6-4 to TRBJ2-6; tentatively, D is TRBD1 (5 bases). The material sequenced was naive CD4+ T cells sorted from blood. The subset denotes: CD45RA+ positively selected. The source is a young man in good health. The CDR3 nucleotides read TGTGCCAGCAGCGATAGGGGCTCTGGGGCCAACGTCCTGACTTTC. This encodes CASSDRGSGANVLTF.